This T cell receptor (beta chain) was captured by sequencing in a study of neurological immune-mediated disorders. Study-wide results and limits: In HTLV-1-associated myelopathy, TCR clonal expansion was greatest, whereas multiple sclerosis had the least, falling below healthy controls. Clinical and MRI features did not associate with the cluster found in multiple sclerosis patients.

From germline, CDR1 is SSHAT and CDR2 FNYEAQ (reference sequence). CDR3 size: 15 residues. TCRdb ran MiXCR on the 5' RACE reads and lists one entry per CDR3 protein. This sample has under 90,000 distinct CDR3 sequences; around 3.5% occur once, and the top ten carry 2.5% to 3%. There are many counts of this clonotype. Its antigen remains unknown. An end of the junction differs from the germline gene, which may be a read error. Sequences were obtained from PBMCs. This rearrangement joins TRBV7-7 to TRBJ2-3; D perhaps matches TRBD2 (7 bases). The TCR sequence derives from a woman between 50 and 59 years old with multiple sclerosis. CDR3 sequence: CASSLKGGVTDTQYF. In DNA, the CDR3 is TGTGCTAGCAGCTTAAAGGGGGGGGTCACAGATACGCAGTATTTT.